Below are 19 T cell receptor beta chains sequenced from a single sample in a study of blood T cells in healthy people across ages. A second PCR, run for roughly 7 to 11 cycles, used a sample-barcoded 5' primer plus a J-beta primer mix. TCRdb analysed the 5' RACE reads with MiXCR anew, one entry per CDR3 protein. The profile shows around 1,000,000 distinct CDR3 sequences, approximately 38% of them singletons. Sequenced material: blood. Receptors were obtained from a man aged 18 to 35 in good health.

This clonotype was seen many times. The genes are TRBV27 and TRBJ2-1; TRBD2 aligns across 14 bases. This CDR3 comprises 14 residues. Germline assignment: CDR1 MNHEY and CDR2 SMNVEV (reference sequence). V lost 8 bases, J lost 6 bases, and 3 bases stayed unmatched. This CDR3 is CASRTSGGRNEQFF. The DNA for the CDR3 is TGTGCCAGCCGGACTAGCGGGGGGCGCAATGAGCAGTTCTTC.

V is TRBV4-1 and J is TRBJ1-2, with TRBD1 as a possible D gene (6 bases). The V and J ends lost 4 bases and 3 bases respectively, with 15 bases between them. The CDR3 totals 15 residues. Germline values: CDR1 MGHRA, CDR2 YSYEKL. DNA for the CDR3: TGCGCCAGCAGCCCCCTCGGGGGGCCCTACTATGGCTACACCTTC. Residues: CASSPLGGPYYGYTF.

The V call is TRBV12-3 or TRBV12-4, the J call TRBJ2-3; TRBD1 aligns across 10 bases. J gave up 4 bases and V 6 bases, and 4 bases lay outside the gene matches. The CDR3 contains 14 residues. Written as DNA, the CDR3 is TGTGCCAGCAGCCAGACAGGGGGCCCAGATACGCAGTATTTT. This encodes CASSQTGGPDTQYF.

This clonotype was detected a few times. The rearrangement uses TRBV12-3 or TRBV12-4 and TRBJ1-5; D might be TRBD1 (5 bases). This CDR3 has 15 residues. Trimming pared 5 bases from V and 6 bases from J, leaving 17 bases between. The DNA of the CDR3 is TGTGCCAGCAGTCTACAAGGGACGTTGGGTCAGCCCCAGCATTTT. Translated, it gives CASSLQGTLGQPQHF.

This clonotype turned up a few times. The rearrangement links TRBV6-6 to TRBJ2-3, with no clear D. Germline V gene data show CDR1 as MNHNY and CDR2 as SVGAGI (reference sequence). This CDR3 contains 15 residues. V lost 7 bases and J lost 0, with 14 bases in between. The CDR3 protein is CASTAPYMSTDTQYF. The CDR3 region has the DNA TGTGCCAGCACCGCACCCTACATGAGCACAGATACGCAGTATTTT.

The sample holds a few counts of this clonotype. The chain recombines TRBV7-9 with TRBJ1-6, with 8 nucleotides matching TRBD1. The germline gives CDR1 SEHNR, CDR2 FQNEAQ (reference sequence). J lost 0 bases, V lost 5 bases, and 12 bases had no gene match. This CDR3 spans 19 amino acids. Here the CDR3 reads CASSLGQGPDSSYNSPLHF. CDR3 coding DNA: TGTGCCAGCAGCCTTGGACAGGGACCTGATAGCTCCTATAATTCACCCCTCCACTTT.

This clonotype was observed a few times. The rearrangement joins TRBV5-1 to TRBJ2-1, with no clear D. CDR1 is SGHRS and CDR2 is YFSETQ in the germline V gene. The CDR3 sequence is 14 residues long. With 4 bases removed from V and 5 bases from J, the gap between germline ends came to 13 bases. The CDR3 nucleotides are TGCGCCAGCAGCCTGGGCCCTGGGGACAATGAGCAGTTCTTC. Amino acid sequence: CASSLGPGDNEQFF.

The sample holds a few counts of this clonotype. V usage is TRBV12-3 or TRBV12-4 and J usage is TRBJ2-3; TRBD1 matches 7 bases. The CDR3 loop spans 14 amino acids. The V and J ends lost 7 bases and 2 bases, in that order; junction bases with no gene match: 6. In DNA form, the CDR3 reads TGTGCCAGCACTAACAGGGGAATCACAGATACGCAGTATTTT. It translates to CASTNRGITDTQYF.

This clonotype was detected ten times or more. The rearrangement joins TRBV12-3 or TRBV12-4 to TRBJ1-2, with D unclear. CDR3 size: 13 residues. V lost 6 bases and J lost 4, with 12 bases in between. The CDR3 DNA follows: TGTGCCAGCAGGTCTCCGAGGATCTATGGCTACACCTTC. Translating it yields CASRSPRIYGYTF.

The table lists this clonotype with many counts. A read error may be the cause here, since a much bigger clone is one base away. The rearrangement joins TRBV12-3 or TRBV12-4 to TRBJ1-2; TRBD1 might be the D (5 bases). With 4 bases removed from V and 2 bases from J, the gap between germline ends came to 8 bases. The CDR3 contains 13 residues. The CDR3 DNA reads TGTGCCAGCAGTTGGGACGGAAACTATGGCTACACCTTC. Translated: CASSWDGNYGYTF.

V gene TRBV12-3 or TRBV12-4 combines with J gene TRBJ1-1; no reliable D call. Trimming removed 4 bases at V and 4 bases at J, with 31 bases between. The CDR3 consists of 20 residues. The CDR3 nucleotides are TGTGCCAGCAGTTCCTCCCGACCAAGACGGGGAGGGTTGATCGGCACTGAAGCTTTCTTT. Translated: CASSSSRPRRGGLIGTEAFF.

V gene TRBV7-2 combines with J gene TRBJ2-5, with D tentatively TRBD1 (6 bases). Trimming took off 3 bases at V and 3 bases at J, with 17 bases between the two ends. The germline gives CDR1 SGHTA, CDR2 FQGNSA. The CDR3 length is 16 residues. The DNA of the CDR3 is TGTGCCAGCAGCTTTCAACCGGGACACGGAAAAGAGACCCAGTACTTC. The encoded protein is CASSFQPGHGKETQYF.

The chain combines TRBV30 with TRBJ1-2, with D perhaps matching TRBD1 (6 bases). Trimming removed 2 bases from V and 0 bases from J, with 16 bases in between. Germline V lookup: CDR1 GTSNPN, CDR2 SVGIG (reference sequence). CDR3 size: 16 residues. The CDR3 DNA reads TGTGCCTGGAGTCTACACAGGGCCCTGACTAACTATGGCTACACCTTC. It translates to CAWSLHRALTNYGYTF.

This clonotype has only a few counts. CDR3 sequence: CSVDPLAGGSDTQYF. The CDR3 coding sequence is TGCAGCGTTGATCCCCTAGCGGGGGGGTCAGATACGCAGTATTTT. The chain carries TRBV29-1 and TRBJ2-3; TRBD2 matches 12 bases. Germline V gene lookup returns CDR1 SQVTM and CDR2 ANQGSEA. Trimming took 3 bases from V and 4 from J; bases not matched to a gene: 5. The CDR3 sequence is 15 residues long.

This clonotype appeared a few times. The chain recombines TRBV10-3 with TRBJ2-3; D call uncertain. CDR3 length equals 20 residues. V dropped 2 bases and J dropped 2 bases, with 26 bases sitting between them. The germline gives CDR1 ENHRY, CDR2 SYGVKD. The CDR3 loop reads CAISEPDRVKRPNYTDTQYF. CDR3 coding DNA: TGTGCCATCAGTGAGCCCGACCGAGTAAAACGTCCGAACTACACAGATACGCAGTATTTT.

This rearrangement joins TRBV20-1 to TRBJ1-6, with 9 bases aligning to TRBD1. This CDR3 region has 16 residues. The V segment lost 5 bases and the J segment 11 bases; nucleotides outside the gene matches: 16. The germline V gene encodes CDR1 DFQATT and CDR2 SNEGSKA (reference sequence). CDR3 loop: CSAQTPSWTGETPLHF. The DNA of the CDR3 is TGCAGTGCTCAAACACCTTCATGGACAGGGGAAACACCCCTCCACTTT.

The chain is built from TRBV7-2 and TRBJ2-1; TRBD1 aligns across 9 bases. V lost 6 bases and J lost 0; bases outside the gene matches: 3. This CDR3 comprises 15 residues. Germline values: CDR1 SGHTA, CDR2 FQGNSA. For the CDR3, the DNA is TGTGCCAGCAGAAAGGACAGGGGCTCCTACAATGAGCAGTTCTTC. This sequence encodes CASRKDRGSYNEQFF.

V is TRBV2 and J is TRBJ2-7; 8 bases map to TRBD1. V lost 4 bases to trimming and J lost 3 bases; unmatched junction nucleotides: 11. Germline values: CDR1 SNHLY, CDR2 FYNNEI. This CDR3 is built from 16 residues. CDR3 nucleotide sequence: TGTGCCAGCAGTGCAGTCCGGACAGGGAAAGTCTACGAGCAGTACTTC. Encoded protein: CASSAVRTGKVYEQYF. Filled out from reference TRBV2 and TRBJ2-7, the complete variable domain reads EPEVTQTPSHQVTQMGQEVILRCVPISNHLYFYWYRQILGQKVEFLVSFYNNEISEKSEIFDDQFSVERPDGSNFTLKIRSTKLEDSAMYFCASSAVRTGKVYEQYFGPGTRLTVT.

The gene calls are TRBV6-1 and TRBJ1-2, with unresolved D. The V gene lost 4 bases and the J gene lost 8 bases, with 14 bases spanning the gap. Per germline, CDR1 MNHNS and CDR2 SASEGT. The CDR3 covers 13 residues. CDR3 coding DNA: TGTGCCAGCAGTGTCACGGAGGCGTTGGGCTACACCTTC. As protein: CASSVTEALGYTF.